The rows below give T cell receptor beta chains drawn from one sample of a study of T cell responses to AZD1222 COVID-19 vaccine. TCRdb's table, derived via immunoSEQ multiplex PCR, lists solely in-frame clones and lacks some. The data hold 160,000 or so clones, with about 90% observed a single time. Sequenced material: peripheral blood, taken on day 0 of AZD1222 vaccination. Every receptor here comes from an adult in good health. Both conserved end residues are trimmed from each CDR3.

j_call	v_call	cdr3_length	cdr3_aa
TRBJ2-2	TRBV9	15	ASSVVLAGGDTGELF
TRBJ2-3	TRBV9	12	ASSVEQRTDTQY
TRBJ1-1	TRBV7-3	10	ASGQTNTEAF
TRBJ2-5	TRBV30	12	AWRHFLNQETQY
TRBJ1-2	TRBV7-2	9	ASSLNYGYT
TRBJ2-5	TRBV9	13	ASNTRGNFQETQY
TRBJ1-3	TRBV7-2	13	ASSLVWTGGNTIY
TRBJ1-1	TRBV28	11	ASSLISNTEAF
TRBJ2-3	TRBV10-2	14	ASSEPTQGYTDTQY
TRBJ1-5	TRBV6-2/TRBV6-3	14	ASSYFPAESYQPQH
TRBJ1-6	TRBV7-2	12	ASSPAGRNSPLH
TRBJ1-1	TRBV6-4	11	ASSRDRDTEAF
TRBJ2-7	TRBV3-1/TRBV3-2	11	ASSWTGAYEQY
TRBJ2-4	TRBV5-4	15	ASSSPLGAGGKNIQY
TRBJ2-1	TRBV24-1	14	ATSALTGTGHNEQF
TRBJ1-2	TRBV28	13	ASSLLKMQNHGYT
TRBJ1-2	TRBV6-1	13	ASSDRLGQGHGYT
TRBJ1-4	TRBV15	13	ATSRVAAKGEKLF
TRBJ1-5	TRBV19	11	ATSRDNNQPQH
TRBJ1-6	TRBV6-6	13	ASSYRGGVDSPLH
TRBJ1-1	TRBV7-2	13	ASSLAGSRDTEAF
TRBJ2-7	TRBV7-9	11	ASSLGASYEQY
TRBJ1-5	TRBV28	10	ASSSGGEPQH
TRBJ2-7	TRBV28	13	ASSSPVRGPYEQY
TRBJ1-4	TRBV7-9	14	ASSLGRTGLNEKLF
TRBJ2-7	TRBV19	13	ASSGGNRASYEQY
TRBJ1-1	TRBV28	11	ASSPRQAGRAF
TRBJ2-2	TRBV15	14	ATSRGGGPNTGELF
TRBJ1-5	TRBV24-1	10	ATSDPHQPQH
TRBJ2-7	TRBV7-2	10	ASSFTVGEQY
TRBJ1-6	TRBV27	13	ASSHPGQINSPLH
TRBJ1-2	TRBV6-8	10	ASSRDGYGYT
TRBJ2-2	TRBV3-1/TRBV3-2	15	ASSQGGGTWNTGELF
TRBJ2-1	TRBV6-5	9	ASRGLDEQF
TRBJ1-1	TRBV7-2	14	ASSLARRVSNTEAF
TRBJ1-1	TRBV11-2	12	ASSLDYANTEAF
TRBJ1-6	TRBV7-6	14	ASSQLSGGRNSPLH
TRBJ2-7	TRBV6-2/TRBV6-3	13	ASSYIQQGPYEQY
TRBJ2-3	TRBV5-4	13	ASSLLRGGTDTQY
TRBJ1-5	TRBV3-1/TRBV3-2	11	ASSRDNNQPQH
TRBJ2-7	TRBV27	13	ASSFKGRGSYEQY
TRBJ1-1	TRBV7-9	10	ASSLMVIEAF
TRBJ2-3	TRBV7-2	15	ASSSSFRTGAGDTQY
TRBJ1-1	TRBV28	9	ASSVRTEAF
TRBJ2-3	TRBV19	12	ASRREGRTDTQY
TRBJ2-1	TRBV7-2	12	ASSSRLADNEQF
TRBJ1-1	TRBV6-4	12	ASRPGQANTEAF
TRBJ2-7	TRBV27	14	ASSLSRALGSYEQY
TRBJ1-1	TRBV10-3	10	AISGWGTEAF